The rows below give T cell receptor beta chains drawn from one sample of a study of cytomegalovirus exposure and HLA in healthy donors. Sequencing used immunoSEQ multiplex PCR; TCRdb keeps in-frame clones, though not all of them. The table records over 120,000 clones, roughly 70% of them present only once. Sequenced material: PBMCs. The receptors come from a man younger than 45 in good health and CMV-seronegative. The CDR3 runs from the conserved cysteine through the conserved F or W. The D gene is left open where the match is weak. Clone size is stated in some rows and not others, as once, few, many or a class when expanded.

V gene: TRBV28; J gene: TRBJ2-3; D gene: .; clone size: .; CDR3 protein: CASSFLAPSTDTQYF; CDR3 DNA: TGTGCCAGCAGTTTTCTAGCGCCGAGCACAGATACGCAGTATTTT
V gene: TRBV5-1; J gene: TRBJ1-2; D gene: .; clone size: .; CDR3 protein: CASSLEAENYGYTF; CDR3 DNA: TGCGCCAGCAGCTTGGAAGCCGAGAACTATGGCTACACCTTC
V gene: TRBV15; J gene: TRBJ1-5; D gene: .; clone size: .; CDR3 protein: CATSRSLFGGNQPQHF; CDR3 DNA: TGTGCCACCAGCCGAAGTCTGTTCGGGGGGAATCAGCCCCAGCATTTT
V gene: TRBV28; J gene: TRBJ2-1; D gene: .; clone size: .; CDR3 protein: CASRQVVSGYNEQFF; CDR3 DNA: TGTGCCAGCAGACAGGTTGTTAGCGGCTACAATGAGCAGTTCTTC
V gene: TRBV11-2; J gene: TRBJ1-1; D gene: .; clone size: .; CDR3 protein: CASSSLNTASEAFF; CDR3 DNA: TGTGCCAGCAGCTCTCTCAACACCGCCTCTGAAGCTTTCTTT
V gene: TRBV2; J gene: TRBJ2-7; D gene: .; clone size: .; CDR3 protein: CASSVGLYEQYF; CDR3 DNA: TGTGCCAGCAGTGTTGGGCTCTACGAGCAGTACTTC
V gene: TRBV29-1; J gene: TRBJ1-3; D gene: .; clone size: .; CDR3 protein: CSVATRGGSGNTIYF; CDR3 DNA: TGCAGCGTGGCTACCCGGGGAGGCTCTGGAAACACCATATATTTT
V gene: TRBV7-7; J gene: TRBJ2-2; D gene: .; clone size: .; CDR3 protein: CASSPNAGRVTGELFF; CDR3 DNA: TGTGCCAGCAGCCCCAACGCGGGACGCGTCACCGGGGAGCTGTTTTTT
V gene: TRBV9; J gene: TRBJ2-1; D gene: TRBD2; clone size: once; CDR3 protein: CASSAGLVLNEQFF; CDR3 DNA: TGTGCCAGCAGCGCCGGACTAGTTCTCAATGAGCAGTTCTTC
V gene: TRBV6-1; J gene: TRBJ2-1; D gene: .; clone size: few; CDR3 protein: CASSVWTKGDNEQFF; CDR3 DNA: TGTGCCAGCAGTGTGTGGACCAAGGGGGACAATGAGCAGTTCTTC
V gene: TRBV21-1; J gene: TRBJ2-2; D gene: .; clone size: .; CDR3 protein: CASSKNGGRIDLTGELFF; CDR3 DNA: TGTGCCAGCAGCAAGAACGGGGGGCGCATTGACCTCACCGGGGAGCTGTTTTTT
V gene: TRBV10-2; J gene: TRBJ2-7; D gene: .; clone size: .; CDR3 protein: CASSEGGIYEQYF; CDR3 DNA: TGCGCCAGCAGTGAAGGAGGTATCTACGAGCAGTACTTC
V gene: TRBV5-4; J gene: TRBJ2-4; D gene: TRBD2; clone size: .; CDR3 protein: CASSLGLAGGQNSQYF; CDR3 DNA: TGTGCCAGCAGCTTGGGGCTAGCGGGGGGACAAAACAGTCAGTACTTC
V gene: TRBV7-3; J gene: TRBJ2-1; D gene: TRBD2; clone size: .; CDR3 protein: CASSLTGSGGQGEQFF; CDR3 DNA: TGTGCCAGCAGCTTAACAGGCAGCGGGGGGCAAGGTGAGCAGTTCTTC
V gene: TRBV15; J gene: TRBJ1-2; D gene: .; clone size: .; CDR3 protein: CATSREVGANYGYTF; CDR3 DNA: TGTGCCACCAGCAGAGAGGTGGGAGCTAACTATGGCTACACCTTC
V gene: TRBV27; J gene: TRBJ2-3; D gene: .; clone size: .; CDR3 protein: CASSLSRAADTQYF; CDR3 DNA: TGTGCCAGCAGTTTATCGAGGGCAGCAGATACGCAGTATTTT